The 10 T cell receptor beta chains below all came from one sample that was sequenced in a study of regulatory T cells in long-lasting Graves disease. The time point was: newly diagnosed GD, antithyroid drugs for less than 3 months. PBMCs were the source of the RNA used for TCR sequencing. Assembly of TCR beta libraries relied on iRepertoire HTBI primers together with Arm-PCR of CDR3 regions. Using its own MiXCR run on the multiplex PCR reads, TCRdb lists one record per CDR3 protein. The sample holds 300,000 to 400,000 distinct CDR3 sequences, over 15% seen once. The material sequenced was peripheral blood mononuclear cells (PBMCs), taken at new diagnosis, from a patient treated with antithyroid drugs. These receptors were obtained from a female donor with Graves disease.

This clonotype appeared many times. This chain joins TRBV19 and TRBJ1-6; tentative D call: TRBD1 (6 bases). Germline values: CDR1 LNHDA, CDR2 SQIVND (reference sequence). V shed 3 bases and J shed 7 bases, with 13 bases lying between them. CDR3 size: 15 residues. CDR3 loop: CASSIKGDGNSPLHF. Here the CDR3 DNA reads TGTGCCAGTAGTATTAAGGGGGACGGGAATTCACCCCTCCACTTT.

This clonotype was observed many times. Here the CDR3 reads CASSTGTNGVDEQFF. CDR3 nucleotide sequence: TGTGCCAGCAGCACCGGGACCAACGGCGTTGATGAGCAGTTCTTC. The chain couples TRBV7-9 to TRBJ2-1; the D call may be TRBD1 or TRBD2 (5 bases each). Germline V gene data show CDR1 as SEHNR and CDR2 as FQNEAQ (reference sequence). V lost 5 bases and J lost 8, with 19 bases in between. The CDR3 is made up of 15 amino acids.

A remark on this clonotype: A far larger clone is off by one base, so a read error is likely. This chain joins TRBV11-2 and TRBJ2-1; TRBD1 aligns across 7 bases. CDR3 length equals 13 residues. Germline V gene data show CDR1 as SGHAT and CDR2 as FQNNGV. In DNA, the CDR3 is TGTGCCAGCAACTTCGACAGGGCCGGTGAGCAGCTCTTC. Its translation: CASNFDRAGEQLF. The complete variable domain, with remaining parts taken from reference TRBV11-2 and TRBJ2-1, reads EAGVAQSPRYKIIEKRQSVAFWCNPISGHATLYWYQQILGQGPKLLIQFQNNGVVDDSQLPKDRFSAERLKGVDSTLKIQPAKLEDSAVYLCASNFDRAGEQLFGPGTRLTVL.

This clonotype was seen repeatedly, ten times or more. The rearrangement links TRBV11-1 to TRBJ2-1, with 7 bases aligning to TRBD2. The CDR3 covers 13 residues. In germline, CDR1 is SGHAT, CDR2 FQDESV (reference sequence). V gave up 4 bases and J gave up 6 bases; unmatched junction bases: 3. CDR3 nucleotides: TGTGCCAGCAGCTGGACTAGAGGCAATGAGCAGTTCTTC. Translated, it gives CASSWTRGNEQFF.

The chain is built from TRBV19 and TRBJ1-1; TRBD1 aligns across 8 bases. The CDR3 runs 16 residues. V was clipped by 6 bases and J by 0 bases; unmatched bases: 9. CDR1 and CDR2 (germline): LNHDA, SQIVND (reference sequence). The CDR3 DNA follows: TGTGCCAGTAGGGACCGACAGGGGTCCTTGAACACTGAAGCTTTCTTT. Its protein is CASRDRQGSLNTEAFF.

This clonotype was seen repeatedly, ten times or more. This chain links TRBV6-1 with TRBJ2-7; weak D call: TRBD2 (6 bases). The CDR3 has 13 amino acids. Trimming cost V 5 bases and J 5 bases, with 13 bases left between them. The germline gives CDR1 MNHNS, CDR2 SASEGT. CDR3: CASSTVAADEQYF. CDR3 nucleotide sequence: TGTGCCAGCAGTACTGTAGCGGCAGACGAGCAGTACTTC.

This clonotype occurred many times. The CDR3 region has the DNA TGTGCCAGCAGTGAGGGGGCTGGGGCCAACGTCCTGACTTTC. This encodes CASSEGAGANVLTF. The chain links TRBV6-4 to TRBJ2-6, with D perhaps assigned TRBD1 or TRBD2 (5 bases each). V gave up 3 bases and J gave up 2 bases, with 5 bases separating them. Germline lookup yields CDR1 MRHNA and CDR2 SNTAGT. This CDR3 is 14 amino acids long.

This clonotype was recorded many times. The genes are TRBV12-3 or TRBV12-4 and TRBJ2-3; D gene uncertain. Trimming removed 4 bases at V and 1 base at J, with 9 bases between. The CDR3 has 14 amino acids. The chain's CDR3 is CASSSSRGTDTQYF. In nucleotides, the CDR3 is TGTGCCAGCAGTTCGTCGCGCGGCACAGATACGCAGTATTTT.

Concerning this clonotype itself: A much larger clone sits a single nucleotide away, making a read error possible. DNA for the CDR3: TGTGCCAGCAGTTCCGGGAAGGAGGACCAGCCCCAGCATTTT. Protein sequence: CASSSGKEDQPQHF. V and J are TRBV27 and TRBJ1-5; no clear D gene. The CDR3 loop spans 14 amino acids. V lost 4 bases, J lost 7 bases, and 14 bases lay in between. Germline CDR1 reads MNHEY; CDR2 reads SMNVEV (reference sequence).

For this clonotype: A clone one base away is much larger, so this may be a read error. The chain carries TRBV7-8 and TRBJ2-7; the D is unclear. This CDR3 spans 13 amino acids. CDR1 SGHVS and CDR2 FQNEAQ come from the germline V gene. The CDR3 coding sequence is TGCGCCAGCAGCCAAGTTTGGGGCTACGAGCAGTACTTC. It specifies CASSQVWGYEQYF.